This T cell receptor beta chain is from a study of T cells in Graves' hyperthyroidism and ophthalmopathy. This CDR3 has 14 amino acids. V lost 4 bases and J lost 2, with 13 bases in between. Germline values: CDR1 SGHRS, CDR2 YFSETQ. TCR beta CDR3 sequences were amplified from RNA transcripts. Primed by the HTBI set, a first-round RT-PCR was run on the TCR CDR3. TCRdb passed the multiplex PCR reads through MiXCR, listing each CDR3 protein once. The table includes roughly 400,000 distinct CDR3 sequences, over 11% detected once. This clonotype was recorded at least ten times. The source is a man in his fifties or sixties with Graves' ophthalmopathy. The chain joins TRBV5-1 to TRBJ2-7; possible D gene TRBD1, 5 bases. The sample consisted of blood. CDR3 DNA: TGCGCCAGCAGCCGGCTGGACAAGACCTACGAGCAGTACTTC. It encodes CASSRLDKTYEQYF.